Sequencing of this T cell receptor beta chain was carried out in a study of graft-versus-host responses after intestinal transplantation. About this clone itself: What it binds is unknown.

Germline values: CDR1 ENHRY, CDR2 SYGVKD. V was clipped by 5 bases and J by 8 bases, with 15 bases between them. CDR3 length equals 13 residues. Measured with immunoSEQ multiplex PCR; TCRdb has only the in-frame clones, and not every one. Of about 78,000 clones in the sample, nearly 90% were seen once. This TCR was sampled from a human donor who was the organ donor for an intestinal transplant. The specimen comprised unstimulated CD8+ T cells sorted from spleen or lymph node cells, sampled before transplant. This chain joins TRBV10-3 and TRBJ1-2; TRBD1 is a possible D gene (5 bases). CDR3 region: CAISTTKRQGYTF. The CDR3 nucleotides are TGTGCCATCAGTACAACAAAAAGACAGGGCTACACCTTC.